This is a list of T cell receptor beta chains from one sample in a study of shared clonotypes between healthy human individuals. Assay: immunoSEQ multiplex PCR; the TCRdb copy retains only in-frame clones and omits some. The sample has about 1.1 million clones, 77% seen once. The source material was memory CD4+ T cells from PBMCs. These TCRs come from a young man in good health. Some clones in this sample may be carry-over from other donors' samples. CDR3s include the opening cysteine and the closing phenylalanine or tryptophan. Fields, in order: clone size, J gene, V gene, D gene, CDR3 DNA, CDR3 protein. The D gene is left open where the match is weak. Rows may omit the clone size; those that give it use once, few, many or a size class.

clone size: NA
J gene: TRBJ1-2
V gene: TRBV18
D gene: NA
CDR3 DNA: TGTGCCAGCTCACCACAGGGGGATCTTGGCTACACCTTC
CDR3 protein: CASSPQGDLGYTF

clone size: NA
J gene: TRBJ1-1
V gene: TRBV27
D gene: NA
CDR3 DNA: TGTGCCAGCAGTAAGTCGACGGGGACTGAAGCTTTCTTT
CDR3 protein: CASSKSTGTEAFF

clone size: NA
J gene: TRBJ2-5
V gene: TRBV7-2
D gene: TRBD2
CDR3 DNA: TGTGCCAGCAGCACCCGGACTAGCGGGCCGTTTCAAGAGACCCAGTACTTC
CDR3 protein: CASSTRTSGPFQETQYF

clone size: few
J gene: TRBJ1-2
V gene: TRBV6-5
D gene: TRBD1
CDR3 DNA: TGTGCCAGCAGTTACGGACAGGGGGATGGCTACACCTTC
CDR3 protein: CASSYGQGDGYTF

clone size: NA
J gene: TRBJ2-2
V gene: TRBV11-2
D gene: NA
CDR3 DNA: TGTGCCAGCAGCCCGTCCGGGGGACCCACCGGGGAGCTGTTTTTT
CDR3 protein: CASSPSGGPTGELFF

clone size: NA
J gene: TRBJ1-4
V gene: TRBV5-1
D gene: NA
CDR3 DNA: TGCGCCAGCAGCTCCCTTTCTGGGGTAACTGCTGGAGAAAAACTGTTTTTT
CDR3 protein: CASSSLSGVTAGEKLFF

clone size: NA
J gene: TRBJ2-7
V gene: TRBV14
D gene: TRBD2
CDR3 DNA: TGTGCCAGCAGCCCTCGGTGGGCTAGCGGCTCCTACGAGCAGTACTTC
CDR3 protein: CASSPRWASGSYEQYF

clone size: NA
J gene: TRBJ1-4
V gene: TRBV28
D gene: NA
CDR3 DNA: TGTGCCAGCAGTTCCGGGACAAGGGAAAAACTGTTTTTT
CDR3 protein: CASSSGTREKLFF

clone size: few
J gene: TRBJ2-7
V gene: TRBV27
D gene: TRBD2
CDR3 DNA: TGTGCCAGCAGGCTAGGGACTACACCTTACTACGAGCAGTACTTC
CDR3 protein: CASRLGTTPYYEQYF

clone size: NA
J gene: TRBJ2-1
V gene: TRBV28
D gene: NA
CDR3 DNA: TGTGCCAGCACCCGTTACAATGAGCAGTTCTTC
CDR3 protein: CASTRYNEQFF

clone size: NA
J gene: TRBJ2-5
V gene: TRBV25-1
D gene: TRBD2
CDR3 DNA: TGTGCCAGCAGTGAAAAGGTGGCGAGCGGGAGGAGGGTGGAGACCCAGTACTTC
CDR3 protein: CASSEKVASGRRVETQYF

clone size: NA
J gene: TRBJ2-7
V gene: TRBV19
D gene: NA
CDR3 DNA: TGTGCCAGTAGTCCGCCGGGACCCGCCACCGAGCAGTACTTC
CDR3 protein: CASSPPGPATEQYF

clone size: NA
J gene: TRBJ2-1
V gene: TRBV11-2
D gene: TRBD2
CDR3 DNA: TGTGCCAGCAGCTTAGGCAGGACTAGCGGCAATGAGCAGTTCTTC
CDR3 protein: CASSLGRTSGNEQFF

clone size: NA
J gene: TRBJ2-7
V gene: TRBV5-1
D gene: NA
CDR3 DNA: TGCGCCAGCAGCTTGGCGGGGGTGCTCGACGAGCAGTACTTC
CDR3 protein: CASSLAGVLDEQYF

clone size: NA
J gene: TRBJ2-5
V gene: TRBV6-5
D gene: NA
CDR3 DNA: TGTGCCAGCAGTTACAGGGTGGGTGAGACCCAGTACTTC
CDR3 protein: CASSYRVGETQYF

clone size: NA
J gene: TRBJ1-1
V gene: TRBV7-3
D gene: TRBD1
CDR3 DNA: TGTGCCAGCATGCGACAGGGGGGAACTGAAGCTTTCTTT
CDR3 protein: CASMRQGGTEAFF

clone size: NA
J gene: TRBJ2-5
V gene: TRBV5-1
D gene: TRBD1
CDR3 DNA: TGCGCCAGCAGCCCCCAGGACAGGGAGCAAGAGACCCAGTACTTC
CDR3 protein: CASSPQDREQETQYF

clone size: few
J gene: TRBJ1-1
V gene: TRBV4-2
D gene: NA
CDR3 DNA: TGTGCCAGCAGCCCCGCCGGGGCAGGGGCTGAAGCTTTCTTT
CDR3 protein: CASSPAGAGAEAFF

clone size: few
J gene: TRBJ2-3
V gene: TRBV7-9
D gene: NA
CDR3 DNA: TGTGCCAGCAGCTTAAGCGGTTATGGAGATACGCAGTATTTT
CDR3 protein: CASSLSGYGDTQYF

clone size: NA
J gene: TRBJ1-5
V gene: TRBV14
D gene: NA
CDR3 DNA: TGTGCCAGCAGCCCGGACGGTAATCAGCCCCAGCATTTT
CDR3 protein: CASSPDGNQPQHF

clone size: NA
J gene: TRBJ2-2
V gene: TRBV11-2
D gene: TRBD2
CDR3 DNA: TGTGCCAGCAGCTCGACTCGGACTAGCGGGAACACCGGGGAGCTGTTTTTT
CDR3 protein: CASSSTRTSGNTGELFF

clone size: NA
J gene: TRBJ2-2
V gene: TRBV7-2
D gene: TRBD2
CDR3 DNA: TGTGCCAGCAGCCCCCGGCGGGCGGGGGGCACCGGGGAGCTGTTTTTT
CDR3 protein: CASSPRRAGGTGELFF

clone size: NA
J gene: TRBJ1-2
V gene: TRBV27
D gene: TRBD1
CDR3 DNA: TGTGCCAGCAGGGGAGACAGGGGAGCCTATGGCTACACCTTC
CDR3 protein: CASRGDRGAYGYTF

clone size: once
J gene: TRBJ2-7
V gene: TRBV6-1
D gene: TRBD2
CDR3 DNA: TGTGCCAGCAGCCCCTCTAGCGGGAGAGTTGGCGAGCAGTACTTC
CDR3 protein: CASSPSSGRVGEQYF

clone size: few
J gene: TRBJ1-5
V gene: TRBV9
D gene: NA
CDR3 DNA: TGTGCCAGCAGCGGGGACGGTAATCAGCCCCAGCATTTT
CDR3 protein: CASSGDGNQPQHF

clone size: NA
J gene: TRBJ1-1
V gene: TRBV11-3
D gene: NA
CDR3 DNA: TGTGCCAGCAGTGAGGGGGATGACACTGAAGCTTTCTTT
CDR3 protein: CASSEGDDTEAFF

clone size: NA
J gene: TRBJ1-2
V gene: TRBV28
D gene: TRBD1
CDR3 DNA: TGTGCCAGCAGTTCCTCAGGGGGCGCATATGGCTACACCTTC
CDR3 protein: CASSSSGGAYGYTF

clone size: NA
J gene: TRBJ1-1
V gene: TRBV28
D gene: NA
CDR3 DNA: TGTGCCAGCAGTTTACTTCAGAACACTGAAGCTTTCTTT
CDR3 protein: CASSLLQNTEAFF

clone size: NA
J gene: TRBJ2-7
V gene: TRBV15
D gene: NA
CDR3 DNA: TGTGCCACCAGCAGAACCAGGCAGGAAGGGGAGCAGTACTTC
CDR3 protein: CATSRTRQEGEQYF

clone size: NA
J gene: TRBJ1-3
V gene: TRBV5-1
D gene: NA
CDR3 DNA: TGCGCCAGCAGCTTGGGGGCAGGTTTCTCTGGAAACACCATATATTTT
CDR3 protein: CASSLGAGFSGNTIYF

clone size: once
J gene: TRBJ1-2
V gene: TRBV27
D gene: TRBD1
CDR3 DNA: TGTGCCAGCAGTTCCCGACAGGGGGCTTTTAACTATGGCTACACCTTC
CDR3 protein: CASSSRQGAFNYGYTF

clone size: NA
J gene: TRBJ2-5
V gene: TRBV5-1
D gene: TRBD1
CDR3 DNA: TGCGCCAGCAGCTTTGGACAGGGGTCCCAAGAGACCCAGTACTTC
CDR3 protein: CASSFGQGSQETQYF

clone size: once
J gene: TRBJ2-6
V gene: TRBV4-2
D gene: NA
CDR3 DNA: TGTGCCAGCGTAAGGAGCGAAACCCCCTCTGGGGCCAACGTCCTGACTTTC
CDR3 protein: CASVRSETPSGANVLTF

clone size: once
J gene: TRBJ2-1
V gene: TRBV4-3
D gene: TRBD2
CDR3 DNA: TGCGCCAGCAGCCAAGATACCGCGGGAGGGGGGGCGGATGAGCAGTTCTTC
CDR3 protein: CASSQDTAGGGADEQFF

clone size: few
J gene: TRBJ2-5
V gene: TRBV9
D gene: NA
CDR3 DNA: TGTGCCAGCAGCGTAGACGGCGGGGTGGGGACCCAGTACTTC
CDR3 protein: CASSVDGGVGTQYF

clone size: NA
J gene: TRBJ2-7
V gene: TRBV10-3
D gene: NA
CDR3 DNA: TGTGCCATCAGTGAGAACAGGGCGGAGGACGAGCAGTACTTC
CDR3 protein: CAISENRAEDEQYF

clone size: NA
J gene: TRBJ2-3
V gene: TRBV30
D gene: NA
CDR3 DNA: TGTGCCTGGCAGACAGTCAATAGCGCAGATACGCAGTATTTT
CDR3 protein: CAWQTVNSADTQYF

clone size: NA
J gene: TRBJ2-3
V gene: TRBV6-1
D gene: TRBD2
CDR3 DNA: TGTGCCAGCAGTGCCGGCTTGACTAGCGGGAGGGACACAGATACGCAGTATTTT
CDR3 protein: CASSAGLTSGRDTDTQYF

clone size: NA
J gene: TRBJ1-1
V gene: TRBV7-2
D gene: NA
CDR3 DNA: TGTGCCAGCAGCTTAGAAAAAACAGGCCGGGGGGACACTGAAGCTTTCTTT
CDR3 protein: CASSLEKTGRGDTEAFF

clone size: once
J gene: TRBJ2-1
V gene: TRBV6-5
D gene: TRBD2
CDR3 DNA: TGTGCCAGCAGGCAAAGCGGGATAACCTACAATGAGCAGTTCTTC
CDR3 protein: CASRQSGITYNEQFF

clone size: NA
J gene: TRBJ1-1
V gene: TRBV5-1
D gene: NA
CDR3 DNA: TGCGCCAGCAGCCCCAGGGAGGGGTCGAGCACTGAAGCTTTCTTT
CDR3 protein: CASSPREGSSTEAFF

clone size: NA
J gene: TRBJ1-2
V gene: TRBV18
D gene: TRBD1
CDR3 DNA: TGTGCCAGCTCACCGGGGACAGACCTTAAGTGGGGCTACACCTTC
CDR3 protein: CASSPGTDLKWGYTF

clone size: NA
J gene: TRBJ1-2
V gene: TRBV28
D gene: TRBD1
CDR3 DNA: TGTGCCAGCAGCTACAGGGGGCGATATGGCTACACCTTC
CDR3 protein: CASSYRGRYGYTF

clone size: NA
J gene: TRBJ2-1
V gene: TRBV30
D gene: NA
CDR3 DNA: TGTGCCTGGAGTGTAGAGGTCCAGCAGTTCTTC
CDR3 protein: CAWSVEVQQFF

clone size: NA
J gene: TRBJ2-1
V gene: TRBV2
D gene: TRBD1
CDR3 DNA: TGTGCCAGTGGGACAGGGGATTTCTACAATGAGCAGTTCTTC
CDR3 protein: CASGTGDFYNEQFF

clone size: NA
J gene: TRBJ2-7
V gene: TRBV6-4
D gene: TRBD2
CDR3 DNA: TGTGCCAGCAGAGTGACAGCGGGAGCCTACGAGCAGTACTTC
CDR3 protein: CASRVTAGAYEQYF

clone size: few
J gene: TRBJ1-1
V gene: TRBV19
D gene: NA
CDR3 DNA: TGTGCCAGTAGGTCACAGCCGATGAACACTGAAGCTTTCTTT
CDR3 protein: CASRSQPMNTEAFF

clone size: NA
J gene: TRBJ2-7
V gene: TRBV5-1
D gene: TRBD1
CDR3 DNA: TGCGCCAGCAGCGAATCTACAGGGGGCGGCTACGAGCAGTACTTC
CDR3 protein: CASSESTGGGYEQYF

clone size: NA
J gene: TRBJ1-2
V gene: TRBV5-6
D gene: NA
CDR3 DNA: TGTGCCAGCAGCTTGGCCGGCGGATGGGGCTATGGCTACACCTTC
CDR3 protein: CASSLAGGWGYGYTF

clone size: NA
J gene: TRBJ2-3
V gene: TRBV2
D gene: TRBD2
CDR3 DNA: TGTGCCAGCGGACGGGAGGCCACAGATACGCAGTATTTT
CDR3 protein: CASGREATDTQYF

clone size: NA
J gene: TRBJ1-5
V gene: TRBV5-5
D gene: NA
CDR3 DNA: TGTGCCAGCAGCTCCTCCGGACAGTTTAATCAGCCCCAGCATTTT
CDR3 protein: CASSSSGQFNQPQHF

clone size: NA
J gene: TRBJ1-3
V gene: TRBV18
D gene: NA
CDR3 DNA: TGTGCCAGCTCACCACTTCCCCCGAGGAGAGACTCTGGAAACACCATATATTTT
CDR3 protein: CASSPLPPRRDSGNTIYF

clone size: NA
J gene: TRBJ1-2
V gene: TRBV27
D gene: TRBD1
CDR3 DNA: TGTGCCAGCAGTTCCAGACAGGGCGTACGAGGCTACACCTTC
CDR3 protein: CASSSRQGVRGYTF

clone size: NA
J gene: TRBJ2-5
V gene: TRBV19
D gene: TRBD1
CDR3 DNA: TGTGCCAGTAGTCAACGGGACAGAGTGGTGGAGACCCAGTACTTC
CDR3 protein: CASSQRDRVVETQYF